These 8 T cell receptor beta chains came from one sample sequenced in a study of shared clonotypes between healthy human individuals. Measured with immunoSEQ multiplex PCR; TCRdb has only the in-frame clones, and not every one. The repertoire consists of roughly 2 million clones, with approximately 94% occurring once and the leading ten covering 0.13%. Sequenced sample: naive CD4+ T cells sorted from blood. Stated subset: CD45RA+ positively selected. The receptor set was obtained from a man younger than 35 in good health.

V usage is TRBV5-4 and J usage is TRBJ2-5, with a tentative D call TRBD2 (6 bases). The CDR3 totals 14 residues. Germline V lookup: CDR1 SGHNT, CDR2 YYREEE (reference sequence). Trimming removed 5 bases at V and 5 bases at J, with 16 bases between. CDR3 sequence (DNA): TGTGCCAGCAGGAGATCGGGGGATGAGGAGACCCAGTACTTC. Its protein is CASRRSGDEETQYF.

This chain connects TRBV19 to TRBJ2-1, with D possibly TRBD2 on 6 matching bases. Germline loops: CDR1 LNHDA, CDR2 SQIVND (reference sequence). This CDR3 contains 14 residues. Trimming left V 10 bases short and J 6 bases short, with 19 bases between. The CDR3 coding sequence is TGTGCCACCGCGGGGTACAGGCAATCCAATGAGCAGTTCTTC. Translation: CATAGYRQSNEQFF.

The rearrangement joins TRBV5-6 to TRBJ2-1; 8 nucleotides line up with TRBD2. Germline values: CDR1 SGHDT, CDR2 YYEEEE. V dropped 1 base and J dropped 3; count of bases not matched to a gene: 6. The CDR3 is 16 residues long. The CDR3 region is CASSLRVSGSYNEQFF. The CDR3 DNA is TGTGCCAGCAGCTTGAGGGTCAGCGGGAGCTACAATGAGCAGTTCTTC.

The rearrangement links TRBV7-2 to TRBJ1-2, with D uncertain. Germline V gene sequence: CDR1 SGHTA, CDR2 FQGNSA. This CDR3 contains 15 residues. The V and J ends lost 1 base and 0 bases respectively, with 9 bases between them. CDR3 residues: CASSLDFGSNYGYTF. CDR3 nucleotides: TGTGCCAGCAGCTTAGATTTCGGGTCTAACTATGGCTACACCTTC. The whole variable domain, filled in from reference TRBV7-2 and TRBJ1-2, reads GAGVSQSPSNKVTEKGKDVELRCDPISGHTALYWYRQSLGQGLEFLIYFQGNSAPDKSGLPSDRFSAERTGGSVSTLTIQRTQQEDSAVYLCASSLDFGSNYGYTFGSGTRLTVV.

Turning to this clone: In the same sample, other DNA sequences code for this CDR3. The chain couples TRBV5-1 to TRBJ2-3; 7 bases map to TRBD1. Germline V gene lookup returns CDR1 SGHRS and CDR2 YFSETQ. J lost 1 base, V lost 1 base, and 3 bases had no gene match. The CDR3 sequence is 15 residues long. The CDR3 bases are TGCGCCAGCAGCTTGTGGGACAGCCGCACAGATACGCAGTATTTT. It is translated as CASSLWDSRTDTQYF.

The chain has TRBV28 and TRBJ2-7, with 11 bases aligning to TRBD2. Losses at the gene ends were 1 base for V and 2 bases for J; bases not matched to a gene: 13. This CDR3 spans 19 amino acids. Germline V gene data show CDR1 as MDHEN and CDR2 as SYDVKM. CDR3 sequence reads: CASSLFPPEVAGGPYEQYF. CDR3 DNA sequence: TGTGCCAGCAGTTTATTCCCCCCCGAGGTAGCGGGGGGGCCCTACGAGCAGTACTTC. Combining the CDR3 with reference TRBV28 and TRBJ2-7 gives the whole variable domain DVKVTQSSRYLVKRTGEKVFLECVQDMDHENMFWYRQDPGLGLRLIYFSYDVKMKEKGDIPEGYSVSREKKERFSLILESASTNQTSMYLCASSLFPPEVAGGPYEQYFGPGTRLTVT.

This chain joins TRBV6-1 and TRBJ2-3, with D hard to call. Germline assignment: CDR1 MNHNS and CDR2 SASEGT. The V end lost 6 bases, the J end lost 6 bases, and 7 bases lay between the germline ends. This CDR3 contains 11 residues. CDR3 DNA sequence: TGTGCCAGCAGGGGCTATGATACGCAGTATTTT. Amino acids: CASRGYDTQYF.

This chain uses TRBV10-3 with TRBJ2-3; maybe TRBD2 (6 bases). This CDR3 is 17 amino acids long. The V and J ends lost 4 bases and 3 bases respectively, with 20 bases between them. Per the germline V gene, CDR1 is ENHRY and CDR2 is SYGVKD. The CDR3 coding sequence is TGTGCCATCAGTGTTGCCCTGGGGACTCCCGGGACAGATACGCAGTATTTT. Encoded protein: CAISVALGTPGTDTQYF.